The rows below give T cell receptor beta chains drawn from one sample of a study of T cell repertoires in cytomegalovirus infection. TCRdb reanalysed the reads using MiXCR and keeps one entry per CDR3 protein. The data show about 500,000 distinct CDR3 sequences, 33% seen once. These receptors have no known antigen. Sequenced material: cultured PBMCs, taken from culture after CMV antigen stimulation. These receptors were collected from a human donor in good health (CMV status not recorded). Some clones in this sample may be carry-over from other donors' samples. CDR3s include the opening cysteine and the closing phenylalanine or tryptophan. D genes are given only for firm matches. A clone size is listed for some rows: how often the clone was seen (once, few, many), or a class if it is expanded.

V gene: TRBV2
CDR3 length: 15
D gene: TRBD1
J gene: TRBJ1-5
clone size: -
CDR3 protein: CASKRTGTGNQPQHF
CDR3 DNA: TGTGCCAGCAAAAGGACAGGGACAGGCAATCAGCCCCAGCATTTT

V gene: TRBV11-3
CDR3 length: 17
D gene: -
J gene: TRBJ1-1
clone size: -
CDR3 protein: CASSLGFRVLGNTEAFF
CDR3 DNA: TGTGCCAGCAGCCTAGGTTTCAGGGTTCTGGGGAACACTGAAGCTTTCTTT

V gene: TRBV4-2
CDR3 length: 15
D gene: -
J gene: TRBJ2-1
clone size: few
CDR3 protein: CASSQDVAGYNEQFF
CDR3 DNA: TGTGCCAGCAGCCAAGATGTCGCAGGGTACAATGAGCAGTTCTTC

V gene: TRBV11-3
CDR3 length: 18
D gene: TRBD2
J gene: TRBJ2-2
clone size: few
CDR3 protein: CASSLDLSSGENTGELFF
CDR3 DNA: TGTGCCAGCAGCTTAGATCTTAGTAGCGGGGAGAACACCGGGGAGCTGTTTTTT

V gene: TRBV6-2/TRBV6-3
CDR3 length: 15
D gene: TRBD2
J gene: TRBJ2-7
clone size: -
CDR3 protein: CASNSPAGGGYEQYF
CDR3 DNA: TGTGCCAGCAATTCTCCGGCGGGAGGAGGCTACGAGCAGTACTTC

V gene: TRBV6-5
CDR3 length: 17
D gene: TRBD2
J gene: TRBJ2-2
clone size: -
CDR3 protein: CASSYSLREGLTGELFF
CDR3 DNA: TGTGCCAGCAGTTACTCGCTGCGGGAGGGTCTCACCGGGGAGCTGTTTTTT

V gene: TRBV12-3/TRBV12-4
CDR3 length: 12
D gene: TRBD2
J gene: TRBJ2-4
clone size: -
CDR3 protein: CASRIAGTVEYF
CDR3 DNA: TGTGCCAGCCGGATAGCGGGGACGGTCGAGTACTTC

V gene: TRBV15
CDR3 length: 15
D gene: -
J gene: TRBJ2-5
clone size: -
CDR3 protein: CATSRQRLFQETQYF
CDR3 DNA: TGTGCCACCAGCAGACAAAGGCTTTTCCAAGAGACCCAGTACTTC

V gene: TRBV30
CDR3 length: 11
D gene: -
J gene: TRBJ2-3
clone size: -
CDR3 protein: CAWSPRGDLLF
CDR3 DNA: TGTGCCTGGAGCCCCCGAGGGGATCTTTTGTTT

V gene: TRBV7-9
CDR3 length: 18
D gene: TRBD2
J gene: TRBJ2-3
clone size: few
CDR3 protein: CASSSTSGPEVGTDTQYF
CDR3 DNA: TGTGCCAGCAGCTCAACTAGCGGTCCTGAGGTTGGCACAGATACGCAGTATTTT

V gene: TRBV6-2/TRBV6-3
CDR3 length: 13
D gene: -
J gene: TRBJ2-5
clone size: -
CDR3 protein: CASLRMAQETQYF
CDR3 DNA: TGTGCCAGCCTCCGGATGGCGCAGGAGACCCAGTACTTC

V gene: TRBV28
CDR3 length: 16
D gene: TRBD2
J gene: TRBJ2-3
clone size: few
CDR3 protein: CASSSTGLGLPDTQYF
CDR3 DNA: TGTGCCAGCAGTTCCACGGGACTAGGCCTTCCAGATACGCAGTATTTT

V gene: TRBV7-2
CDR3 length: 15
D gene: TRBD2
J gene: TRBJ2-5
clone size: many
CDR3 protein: CASTLGAGGPETQYF
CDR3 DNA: TGTGCCAGCACCCTTGGGGCGGGAGGCCCAGAGACCCAGTACTTC

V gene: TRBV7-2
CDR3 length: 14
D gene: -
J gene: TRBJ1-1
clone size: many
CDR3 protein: CASSLEAANTEAFF
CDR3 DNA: TGTGCCAGCAGCTTAGAGGCGGCAAACACTGAAGCTTTCTTT

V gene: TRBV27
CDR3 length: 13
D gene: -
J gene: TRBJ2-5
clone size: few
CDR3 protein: CASRGDYQETQYF
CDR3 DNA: TGTGCCAGCAGGGGGGACTACCAAGAGACCCAGTACTTC

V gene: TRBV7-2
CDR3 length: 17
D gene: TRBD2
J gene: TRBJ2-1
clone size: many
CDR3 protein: CASSPLGSGRLSDEQFF
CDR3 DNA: TGTGCCAGCAGCCCCCTTGGGAGCGGGAGGCTAAGCGATGAGCAGTTCTTC

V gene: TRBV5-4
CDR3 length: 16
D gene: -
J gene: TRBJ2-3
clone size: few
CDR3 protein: CASSLKPSFSTDTQYF
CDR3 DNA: TGTGCCAGCAGCTTGAAACCGAGCTTTAGCACAGATACGCAGTATTTT

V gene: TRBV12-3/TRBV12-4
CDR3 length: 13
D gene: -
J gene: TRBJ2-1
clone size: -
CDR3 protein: CASSPSGDNEQFF
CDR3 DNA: TGTGCCAGCAGTCCCTCCGGAGACAATGAGCAGTTCTTC

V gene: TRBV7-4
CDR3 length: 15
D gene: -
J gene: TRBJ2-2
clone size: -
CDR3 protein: CASSLIGGIRGELFF
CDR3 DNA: TGTGCCAGCAGCTTGATCGGCGGGATAAGGGGGGAGCTGTTTTTT

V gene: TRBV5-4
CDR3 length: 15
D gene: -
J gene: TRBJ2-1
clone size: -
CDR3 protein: CASSTPGLRYNEQFF
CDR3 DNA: TGTGCCAGCAGCACACCGGGACTTCGCTACAATGAGCAGTTCTTC

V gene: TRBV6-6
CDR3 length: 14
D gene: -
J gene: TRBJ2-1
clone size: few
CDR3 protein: CASIPGNSYNEQFF
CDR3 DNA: TGTGCCAGCATTCCTGGGAACTCCTACAATGAGCAGTTCTTC

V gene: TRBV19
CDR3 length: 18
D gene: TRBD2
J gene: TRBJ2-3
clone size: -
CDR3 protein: CASSMGGTSGSPRDTQYF
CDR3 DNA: TGTGCCAGTAGTATGGGAGGGACTAGCGGGAGTCCTCGGGATACGCAGTATTTT

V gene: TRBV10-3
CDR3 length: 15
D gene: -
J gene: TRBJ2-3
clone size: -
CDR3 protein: CAISESVSRVGTQYF
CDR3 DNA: TGTGCCATCAGTGAGTCGGTCTCGCGGGTGGGTACGCAGTATTTT

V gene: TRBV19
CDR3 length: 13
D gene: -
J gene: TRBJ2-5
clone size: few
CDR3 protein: CASSSRARETQYF
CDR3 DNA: TGTGCCAGTAGTAGCCGAGCGAGGGAGACCCAGTACTTC

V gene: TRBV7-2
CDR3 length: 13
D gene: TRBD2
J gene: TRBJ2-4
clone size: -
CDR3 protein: CASTLAGGPNLSF
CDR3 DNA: TGTGCCAGCACCCTAGCGGGAGGGCCCAACTTATCGTTC

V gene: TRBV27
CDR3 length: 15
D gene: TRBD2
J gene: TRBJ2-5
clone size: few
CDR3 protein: CASSLSSAGGETQYF
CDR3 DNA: TGTGCCAGCAGTTTATCGTCGGCGGGAGGCGAGACCCAGTACTTC

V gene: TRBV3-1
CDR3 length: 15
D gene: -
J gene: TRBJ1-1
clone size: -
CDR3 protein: CASSLAPAGWDEAFF
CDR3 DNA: TGTGCCAGCAGCCTAGCCCCCGCAGGCTGGGATGAAGCTTTCTTT

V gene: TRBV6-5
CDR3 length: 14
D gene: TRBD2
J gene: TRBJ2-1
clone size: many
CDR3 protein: CASRRTSGRDEQFF
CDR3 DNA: TGTGCCAGCAGACGGACTAGCGGGAGAGATGAGCAGTTCTTC

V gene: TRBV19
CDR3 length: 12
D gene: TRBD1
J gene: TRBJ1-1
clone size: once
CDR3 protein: CASSTRTGAAFF
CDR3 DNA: TGTGCCAGTAGTACCCGGACAGGGGCAGCTTTCTTT